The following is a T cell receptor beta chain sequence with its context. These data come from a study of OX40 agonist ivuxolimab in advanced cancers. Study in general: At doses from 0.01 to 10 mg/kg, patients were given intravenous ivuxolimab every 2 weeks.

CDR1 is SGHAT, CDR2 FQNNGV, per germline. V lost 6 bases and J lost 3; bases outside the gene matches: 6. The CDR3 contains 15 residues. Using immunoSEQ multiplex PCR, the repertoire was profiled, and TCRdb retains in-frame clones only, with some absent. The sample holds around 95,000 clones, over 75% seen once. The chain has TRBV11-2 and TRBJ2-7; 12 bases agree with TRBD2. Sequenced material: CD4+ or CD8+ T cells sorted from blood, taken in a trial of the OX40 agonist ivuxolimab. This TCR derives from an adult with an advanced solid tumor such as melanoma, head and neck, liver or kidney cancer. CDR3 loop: CASRRLAGVVYEQYF. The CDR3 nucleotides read TGTGCCAGCAGGAGACTAGCGGGAGTGGTCTACGAGCAGTACTTC.